These T cell receptor beta chains were read from a single sample in a study of PD-1 blockade in classical Hodgkin lymphoma. Using immunoSEQ multiplex PCR, the repertoire was profiled, and TCRdb retains in-frame clones only, with some absent. The sample carries around 10,000 clones, over 70% recorded once. The sequencing used peripheral blood mononuclear cells (PBMCs), collected before the second cycle of nivolumab. These receptors were collected from a human donor with classical Hodgkin lymphoma. Each CDR3 is given with its conserved first and last residue.

j_gene	v_gene	CDR3aa
TRBJ2-7	TRBV9	CASSALGLDNYEQYF
TRBJ1-1	TRBV15	CATSRDGGGSTEAFF
TRBJ2-6	TRBV25-1	CASSPRNSGANVLTF
TRBJ1-1	TRBV2	CASRPGTVGGTEAFF
TRBJ2-7	TRBV19	CASSPDPSSGRAYEQYF
TRBJ2-7	TRBV20-1	CSAPDSKRQYF
TRBJ1-4	TRBV19	CASSTTGETNEKLFF
TRBJ2-4	TRBV2	CASSGDRLAKNIQYF
TRBJ2-3	TRBV4-1	CASSPRGAGGDTQYF
TRBJ1-1	TRBV10-3	CAISEWEGLNTEAFF
TRBJ2-1	TRBV28	CASSFFLTRTSGRKHNEQFF
TRBJ2-1	TRBV29-1	CSVSGRVFTSTYNEQFF
TRBJ1-1	TRBV7-2	CASSSNRGLAEAFF
TRBJ1-4	TRBV14	CASRHGRATNEKLFF
TRBJ2-3	TRBV5-1	CASSQGGTDTQYF
TRBJ2-1	TRBV28	CASSSSGARYNEQFF
TRBJ2-4	TRBV5-1	CASSLGPVTKNIQYF
TRBJ2-3	TRBV11-3	CASSSTADTQYF
TRBJ1-5	TRBV7-9	CASSLAGGNQPQHF
TRBJ1-5	TRBV30	CAWSTRTGLRQPQHF
TRBJ1-2	TRBV28	CASSPLWTDNNYGYTF
TRBJ2-1	TRBV19	CASTGGALHEQFF
TRBJ2-1	TRBV5-1	CASRRAGLAGEDEQFF
TRBJ1-5	TRBV2	CASRGTGGNQPQHF
TRBJ2-5	TRBV28	CATLDSFQETQYF
TRBJ1-4	TRBV2	CASSPTAGDEKLFF
TRBJ1-2	TRBV27	CASSDRRSDGYTF
TRBJ2-1	TRBV6-4	CASSERETGYNEQFF
TRBJ2-5	TRBV23-1	CASSQSYRGGETQYF